This entry features one T cell receptor (beta chain) sequence. This table comes from immunoSEQ multiplex PCR, and its TCRdb copy is limited to in-frame clones, with some not included. This repertoire shows about 65,000 clones, around 87% found once; its top ten account for 0.38%. The data belong to a study of OX40 agonist ivuxolimab in advanced cancers. About the study: The treatment was a fully human IgG2 OX40 agonist, ivuxolimab.

The CDR3 is 17 amino acids. Germline values: CDR1 LGHNA, CDR2 YSLEER. J was trimmed by 6 bases and V by 1 base; bases with no gene match: 11. The V and J genes are TRBV4-3 and TRBJ2-1; 8 bases match TRBD1. The input for sequencing was CD4+ or CD8+ T cells sorted from blood, taken in a trial of the OX40 agonist ivuxolimab. The receptor's source is an adult with an advanced solid tumor such as melanoma, head and neck, liver or kidney cancer. DNA for the CDR3: TGCGCCAGCAGCCAAGGGGGGCTCAGGGGGCCTCGCAATGAGCAGTTCTTC. This gives the protein CASSQGGLRGPRNEQFF.